This T cell receptor (beta chain) was identified during a study of TIL therapy for anti-PD-1-resistant metastatic lung cancer. At the level of the study: Half of patients were current or former smokers. Median tumor mutation burden was 1.5 mutations per megabase. Broader study findings: Infused TIL clonotypes partially replaced the baseline blood repertoire, then decayed over months.

Trimming stripped 1 base from V and 7 bases from J, with 11 bases between. CDR1 and CDR2 from the germline V gene are MRHNA and SNTAGT. The CDR3 has 14 amino acids. Points on this clone: No antigen is known for it.

Sequencing used immunoSEQ v3. Some clones are missing from TCRdb's copy, which holds only in-frame ones; the method was immunoSEQ multiplex PCR. The table includes some 52,000 clones, around 80% detected once. Sample time point: pre-treatment sample, taken before nivolumab and TIL therapy. The chain combines TRBV6-4 with TRBJ1-5; a weak D match, TRBD1 (5 bases). The TCR comes from a woman between 25 and 85 years old with non-small cell lung cancer. The sample was blood, taken at baseline. CDR3 region: CASSDWAGTQPQHF. The DNA for the CDR3 is TGTGCCAGCAGTGACTGGGCAGGGACCCAGCCCCAGCATTTT.